This TCR beta chain was recorded in a study of CD8 T cells in ankylosing spondylitis. This clonotype was counted ten times or more. Its antigen is still unknown. Germline V gene data show CDR1 as SGHDT and CDR2 as YYEEEE. This CDR3 has 13 amino acids. Trimming removed 1 base at V and 6 bases at J, with 9 bases between. Findings and caveats of the study: Relatively rare in peripheral blood, disease-linked clones were also CD8+. Prior literature has documented some motif variants in synovial fluid and blood from reactive arthritis. Matched synovial fluid from ankylosing spondylitis patients was reported to be enriched for disease-linked clones. Characteristic, it appeared, of ankylosing spondylitis blood was a TCR beta motif of eight highly homologous variants.

MiXCR, run by TCRdb on the 5' RACE reads, gives a single entry per CDR3 protein. This table holds roughly 700,000 distinct CDR3 sequences, under 20% found once. The material sequenced was blood, either unsorted or a sorted T cell fraction (not recorded which). This chain links TRBV5-6 with TRBJ2-3; D may be TRBD1 or TRBD2 (5 bases each). The receptor comes from a male donor with ankylosing spondylitis. This CDR3 is CASSLIGTDTQYF. The DNA for the CDR3 is TGTGCCAGCAGCTTGATAGGGACGGATACGCAGTATTTT.